Sequencing of this TCR beta chain was carried out in a study of blood T cell repertoires in COVID-19 (dated by TCRdb to 2020 to 2021). Background for the entire study: The collaborator samples originated in the United States, Italy and Spain and spanned the acute and convalescent phases of COVID-19. The material from the prospective study consisted of cDNA or gDNA derived from T cells, B-cell-depleted T cells, or PBMCs. Deeply sampled blood TCRbeta repertoires from subjects exposed to, actively infected with, or recovered from COVID-19 were included in the dataset. The repertoires were released in a freely available public database intended as a resource for research on the immune response to SARS-CoV-2. Samples came from the ongoing ImmuneRACE study (first 160 participants) plus 1,254 subjects from 6 global collaborators. Nearly every sample came with metadata listing a de-identified subject ID, COVID-19 status, age in years and sex. Where available, HLA class I and class II types were taken from metadata supplied by the sample provider and were not determined by assay-based typing.

One collaborating source in Seattle enrolled patients while the patients were actively infected and followed the patients over time throughout the course of disease. The collaborating institutions used their own protocols to collect whole blood in K2EDTA tubes. For TCRbeta analysis, collaborators shipped samples in one of three forms: frozen whole blood, isolated PBMCs, or DNA extracted from either of those sample types. TCRbeta CDR3 regions were amplified from genomic DNA by means of the immunoSEQ Assay, a bias-controlled multiplex PCR. Per the authors' processing: The number of nucleated cells in each sample was estimated from the amplification of reference gene primers within the assay. Sequence reads were collapsed and filtered to measure the absolute abundance of every unique TCRbeta CDR3 rearrangement. For each sample, productive Simpson clonality was calculated as the square root of Simpson's diversity index across productive rearrangements. TCRdb's version of the immuneACCESS table is confined to in-frame rearrangements and falls short of the full clone set. An unresolved V gene accounts for under half of the shortfall where checked; the remainder is of unknown origin. For V, J and clone size, that table is used; D and trimming come from the DNA. Present in this sample are some 450,000 clones, 88% of which were seen just once. The ten largest clonotypes hold roughly 13% of the sample.

V has 2 bases trimmed and J has 2 bases trimmed; junction bases matching no gene number 7. CDR1 LGHNT and CDR2 FRNRAP were looked up in the germline V gene. CDR3 length: 16 amino acids, cysteine to phenylalanine. The kept DNA is CDR3 alone, 48 bases in frame from the first base. This clone was detected once. It lacks a known antigen. No base-level quality is on record; no much larger clone is a single base apart. Results and caveats for the whole study, not just this receptor: How much clinical and demographic metadata was included differed by source and by participant, and the metadata was provided uncurated.

The chain is assembled from TRBV12-5 and TRBJ2-7, and TRBD1 aligns with 9 junction nucleotides. The specimen was peripheral blood. The receptor was isolated from a woman between 50 and 59 years old with COVID-19, enrolled during active disease. The CDR3 here reads CASGLWGTGSTYEQYF. The sequenced DNA: TGTGCTAGTGGTTTGTGGGGGACAGGGTCCACCTACGAGCAGTACTTC.